Shown below are 23 T cell receptor beta chains from a single sample sequenced in a study of Tregs in tolerant kidney transplant recipients. Generated by immunoSEQ multiplex PCR, the TCRdb table keeps only in-frame clones and is missing some. The data contain 100,000 to 120,000 clones, 90% of them singletons. The starting material was CD4+ T cells from blood, obtained before the transplant. The receptors were gathered from a human donor who received a combined kidney and bone marrow transplant.

The rearrangement uses TRBV2 and TRBJ2-5; D is unresolved. The DNA end favors TRBJ2-7, so the J call may be wrong. Germline V gene sequence: CDR1 SNHLY, CDR2 FYNNEI. This CDR3 spans 14 amino acids. The CDR3 here is CASSPGGPSYEQYF. The CDR3 nucleotides read TGTGCCAGCAGCCCCGGTGGTCCCTCCTACGAGCAGTACTTC.

The sample holds a few counts of this clone. The J gene is TRBJ2-7, the V gene TRBV7-8; D might be TRBD2 (6 bases). The CDR3 has 12 amino acids. The V and J ends lost 5 bases and 5 bases respectively, with 10 bases between them. Germline V gene lookup returns CDR1 SGHVS and CDR2 FQNEAQ. The CDR3 DNA follows: TGTGCCAGCAGCCTTACTAGCAACGAGCAGTACTTC. This sequence encodes CASSLTSNEQYF.

V is TRBV5-4 and J is TRBJ1-2; D gene uncertain. Germline loops: CDR1 SGHNT, CDR2 YYREEE (reference sequence). The CDR3 consists of 12 residues. V lost 0 bases and J lost 3, with 3 bases in between. CDR3 coding DNA: TGTGCCAGCAGCTTGGCGGACTATGGCTACACCTTC. Translated, it gives CASSLADYGYTF.

The V gene is TRBV30, the J gene TRBJ2-3, with 10 bases aligning to TRBD1. Germline CDR1 GTSNPN, CDR2 SVGIG (reference sequence). The CDR3 is 15 residues long. With 1 base clipped from V and 6 bases from J, the junction kept 7 bases outside the gene matches. CDR3 nucleotides: TGTGCCTGGAGTGCAGGACAGGGGGTATCGGATACGCAGTATTTT. Its protein is CAWSAGQGVSDTQYF.

The chain has TRBV18 and TRBJ2-5; 9 nucleotides agree with TRBD2. J lost 0 bases, V lost 5 bases, and 4 bases had no gene match. This CDR3 contains 15 residues. Germline CDR1 KGHSH, CDR2 LQKENI. CDR3 sequence: CASSGLAGNQETQYF. CDR3 DNA sequence: TGTGCCAGCTCAGGTCTAGCGGGGAACCAAGAGACCCAGTACTTC.

The V gene is TRBV7-2, the J gene TRBJ2-4, with 9 positions matching TRBD1. The CDR3 has 13 amino acids. The J segment lost 5 bases and the V segment lost 4 bases, leaving 0 bases of the junction unmatched. The germline gives CDR1 SGHTA, CDR2 FQGNSA. This CDR3 reads CASSYRGQNIQYF. The CDR3 DNA is TGTGCCAGCAGCTACAGGGGGCAAAACATTCAGTACTTC. The full variable domain, in which reference TRBV7-2 and TRBJ2-4 provide the parts outside the CDR3, is GAGVSQSPSNKVTEKGKDVELRCDPISGHTALYWYRQSLGQGLEFLIYFQGNSAPDKSGLPSDRFSAERTGGSVSTLTIQRTQQEDSAVYLCASSYRGQNIQYFGAGTRLSVL.

The chain combines TRBV6-1 with TRBJ2-2; 10 bases are shared with TRBD2. This CDR3 contains 18 residues. J lost 0 bases, V lost 3 bases, and 7 bases had no gene match. Germline lookup yields CDR1 MNHNS and CDR2 SASEGT. The CDR3 nucleotides are TGTGCCAGCAGTGATAATCTAGCGGGGGCCGCGAACACCGGGGAGCTGTTTTTT. Translated: CASSDNLAGAANTGELFF.

The chain links TRBV7-2 to TRBJ1-2; 7 nucleotides match TRBD1. From germline, CDR1 is SGHTA and CDR2 FQGNSA. Trimming removed 1 base from V and 4 bases from J; junction bases left unmatched: 6. The CDR3 is made up of 15 amino acids. CDR3 loop: CASSLVPGGSYGYTF. Here the CDR3 DNA reads TGTGCCAGCAGCTTAGTTCCAGGGGGATCCTATGGCTACACCTTC.

This chain links TRBV5-6 with TRBJ2-5; D is unresolved. The CDR3 sequence is 14 residues long. V lost 4 bases to trimming and J lost 5 bases, with 15 bases between them. Germline V gene data show CDR1 as SGHDT and CDR2 as YYEEEE. The CDR3 DNA reads as TGTGCCAGCAGCACCTGGGCCCTGGCGGAGACCCAGTACTTC. Translated: CASSTWALAETQYF.

The V gene is TRBV2, the J gene TRBJ2-2, with D possibly being TRBD2 (6 bases). Trimming cost V 6 bases and J 0 bases, with 14 bases left between them. This CDR3 region has 16 residues. CDR1 is SNHLY and CDR2 is FYNNEI in the germline V gene. The CDR3: CASREWEVANTGELFF. Written as DNA, the CDR3 is TGTGCCAGCAGGGAGTGGGAGGTCGCGAACACCGGGGAGCTGTTTTTT.

The CDR3 DNA sequence: TGTGCCAGCACCCATAGGGGGGTAGCGGGACCTTTCGACGAGCAGTACTTC. It codes for CASTHRGVAGPFDEQYF. The chain combines TRBV2 with TRBJ2-7, with 8 bases fitting TRBD2. Germline assignment: CDR1 SNHLY and CDR2 FYNNEI. Unmatched junction bases numbered 19, after V lost 7 bases and J lost 5 bases. The CDR3 has 17 residues.

The rearrangement joins TRBV5-4 to TRBJ2-1, with TRBD1 matching 8 bases. This CDR3 has 16 residues. V lost 0 bases and J lost 8; bases outside the gene matches: 10. CDR1 and CDR2 (germline): SGHNT, YYREEE (reference sequence). The CDR3 spells CASSLDPGGLTYEQFF. CDR3 sequence (DNA): TGTGCCAGCAGCTTGGATCCAGGGGGCTTGACGTATGAGCAGTTCTTC. The full variable domain, with the rest looked up from reference TRBV5-4 and TRBJ2-1, is ETGVTQSPTHLIKTRGQQVTLRCSSQSGHNTVSWYQQALGQGPQFIFQYYREEENGRGNFPPRFSGLQFPNYSSELNVNALELDDSALYLCASSLDPGGLTYEQFFGPGTRLTVL.

The rearrangement uses TRBV10-2 and TRBJ1-2, with 9 positions matching TRBD1. CDR1 and CDR2 from the germline V gene are WSHSY and SAAADI. V gave up 2 bases and J gave up 4 bases; unmatched junction bases: 5. The CDR3 length is 15 residues. The chain's CDR3 is CASSETGGPLYGYTF. CDR3 nucleotide sequence: TGCGCCAGCAGTGAGACAGGGGGCCCCCTCTATGGCTACACCTTC.

V is TRBV6-5 and J is TRBJ1-2; 11 nucleotides match TRBD1. The CDR3 runs 15 residues. Germline V gene data show CDR1 as MNHEY and CDR2 as SVGAGI. V lost 6 bases and J lost 8; bases outside the gene matches: 11. The CDR3 coding sequence is TGTGCCAGCAGACCCCCGGGACAGGGGGTTGAGGGCTACACCTTC. Encoded protein: CASRPPGQGVEGYTF.

The chain is built from TRBV19 and TRBJ2-7; TRBD2 agrees at 7 bases. The CDR3 has 16 residues. Germline V lookup: CDR1 LNHDA, CDR2 SQIVND (reference sequence). Trimming took 8 bases from V and 0 from J; bases not matched to a gene: 13. CDR3 in amino acids: CASSSPGGPSSYEQYF. In DNA, the CDR3 is TGTGCCAGTTCCTCACCGGGAGGTCCTAGCTCCTACGAGCAGTACTTC.

The chain has TRBV2 and TRBJ2-7; the match to TRBD1 covers 8 bases. The germline CDR1 and CDR2 sequences are SNHLY and FYNNEI. V shed 6 bases and J 0 bases; nucleotides not matched to a gene: 4. The CDR3 has 14 residues. The CDR3 region has the DNA TGTGCCAGCAGCCGGGACAGGAGCTCCTACGAGCAGTACTTC. Its translation: CASSRDRSSYEQYF.

V gene TRBV15 combines with J gene TRBJ2-7, with 8 bases aligning to TRBD2. J gave up 2 bases and V 8 bases, and 2 bases lay outside the gene matches. CDR3 length: 12 residues. The germline gives CDR1 LNHNV, CDR2 YYDKDF (reference sequence). CDR3 region: CATGGGTYEQYF. DNA for the CDR3: TGTGCCACCGGCGGGGGGACCTACGAGCAGTACTTC.

The rearrangement uses TRBV6-5 and TRBJ1-2; D gene unclear. V lost 7 bases and J 2 bases, leaving 11 bases between the germline ends. The germline gives CDR1 MNHEY, CDR2 SVGAGI. The length of the CDR3 is 13 residues. CDR3 in amino acids: CASTLTANYGYTF. The CDR3 nucleotides are TGTGCCAGCACCCTCACAGCCAACTATGGCTACACCTTC.

This chain connects TRBV7-2 to TRBJ2-5; D remains unclear. V lost 1 base and J 5 bases, leaving 8 bases between the germline ends. Germline CDR1 is SGHTA and CDR2 is FQGNSA. The CDR3 sequence is 13 residues long. In DNA, the CDR3 is TGTGCCAGCAGCTTAGAGCAGGTGGAGACCCAGTACTTC. It is translated as CASSLEQVETQYF.

For the CDR3, the DNA is TGTGCCACCGAGACAGGGGACCTCAATCAGCCCCAGCATTTT. This gives the protein CATETGDLNQPQHF. V gene TRBV10-3 combines with J gene TRBJ1-5, with TRBD1 matching over 8 bases. With V trimmed by 10 bases and J by 3 bases, 8 bases remained unmatched. Germline V gene data show CDR1 as ENHRY and CDR2 as SYGVKD. There are 14 residues in the CDR3.

The chain employs TRBV29-1 and TRBJ1-2; 9 bases map to TRBD1. The CDR3 runs to 16 residues. The germline gives CDR1 SQVTM, CDR2 ANQGSEA. V gave up 3 bases and J gave up 0 bases; unmatched junction bases: 8. The CDR3 here is CSVDGTGKTTNYGYTF. The CDR3 DNA sequence: TGCAGCGTTGATGGGACAGGGAAAACAACTAACTATGGCTACACCTTC.

The chain links TRBV18 to TRBJ2-7; possibly TRBD1 for D (6 bases). The CDR3 runs to 17 residues. Trimming took off 3 bases at V and 1 base at J, with 19 bases between the two ends. Germline loops: CDR1 KGHSH, CDR2 LQKENI. The CDR3 region is CASSPATRSRGSYEQYF. CDR3 sequence (DNA): TGTGCCAGCTCACCCGCCACCAGGTCAAGGGGGTCCTACGAGCAGTACTTC.

This clone has only one observation. The V call is TRBV6-5, the J call TRBJ2-7; D possibly corresponds to TRBD2 (5 bases). V dropped 6 bases and J dropped 2 bases, with 17 bases sitting between them. The germline V gene encodes CDR1 MNHEY and CDR2 SVGAGI. The CDR3 is 15 residues long. CDR3 sequence (DNA): TGTGCCAGCAGCTTCTCCGGGGTAAACCCCTACGAGCAGTACTTC. Its translation is CASSFSGVNPYEQYF.